What follows describes a single T cell receptor (beta chain). Its antigen is not known. This sample stems from a study of graft-versus-host responses after intestinal transplantation. On the study more broadly: All recipients were transplanted with multivisceral, liver-intestinal, or isolated intestinal grafts.

Study observations and caveats: Levels of circulating GvH clones at their peak were associated with early post-transplant HvG declines. The study found high graft-versus-host to host-versus-graft clonal ratios in allografts of patients with graft-donor T cell macrochimerism.

Sequencing used immunoSEQ multiplex PCR; TCRdb keeps in-frame clones, though not all of them. Altogether approximately 85,000 clones are present, 91% being singletons, with the ten largest covering 7.6%. Germline-derived CDR1 and CDR2 are SGHVS and FQNEAQ. V lost 3 bases and J lost 0, with 3 bases in between. The CDR3 sequence is 12 residues long. The chain has TRBV7-8 and TRBJ2-7; D gene uncertain. This clonotype was obtained from a human donor who was the organ donor for an intestinal transplant. Sequencing used unstimulated CD8+ T cells sorted from spleen or lymph node cells, obtained before transplant. The CDR3 loop is CASSLSSYEQYF. The CDR3 DNA is TGTGCCAGCAGCTTGAGCTCCTACGAGCAGTACTTC. The full variable domain, rest sourced from reference TRBV7-8 and TRBJ2-7, is GAGVSQSPRYKVAKRGQDVALRCDPISGHVSLFWYQQALGQGPEFLTYFQNEAQLDKSGLPSDRFFAERPEGSVSTLKIQRTQQEDSAVYLCASSLSSYEQYFGPGTRLTVT.